A single sample is the source of the 11 T cell receptor beta chains below, sequenced in a study of cytomegalovirus exposure and HLA in healthy donors. The PCR ran on 60 Vbeta and 13 Jbeta primers. Profiling relied on immunoSEQ multiplex PCR, and the TCRdb table lists in-frame clones only, not all of them. This sample yields around 200,000 clones, of which around 74% are seen a single time; 2.9% belongs to the top ten. The specimen sequenced was PBMCs. The receptors shown here come from a male donor in good health and CMV-seronegative.

This chain uses TRBV6-5 with TRBJ2-1; 13 bases map to TRBD2. V was clipped by 7 bases and J by 6 bases; unmatched bases: 6. The CDR3 has 15 residues. In germline, CDR1 is MNHEY, CDR2 SVGAGI. The CDR3 nucleotides are TGTGCCAGCAATCCGGGACTAGCGGGACTCAATGAGCAGTTCTTC. Amino acid sequence: CASNPGLAGLNEQFF.

The V gene is TRBV4-1, the J gene TRBJ2-1; a weak D match, TRBD1 (7 bases). The CDR3 is 17 amino acids. Germline CDR1 is MGHRA and CDR2 is YSYEKL. The V and J ends lost 3 bases and 8 bases respectively, with 23 bases between them. The chain's CDR3 is CASSHPRQGGRWDEQFF. The CDR3 DNA sequence: TGCGCCAGCAGCCATCCCAGGCAGGGGGGACGGTGGGATGAGCAGTTCTTC.

CDR3 sequence reads: CAIIKREDTQYF. The CDR3 DNA follows: TGTGCCATCATAAAGAGGGAAGATACGCAGTATTTT. The V gene is TRBV10-3, the J gene TRBJ2-3; the D gene is possibly TRBD2 (5 bases). The CDR3 has 12 residues. Germline assignment: CDR1 ENHRY and CDR2 SYGVKD. V lost 7 bases, J lost 5 bases, and 10 bases lay in between.

CDR3 protein: CASSYGGNTEAFF. The CDR3 DNA reads TGTGCCAGCAGCTACGGGGGGAACACTGAAGCTTTCTTT. The chain links TRBV6-1 to TRBJ1-1; D might be TRBD1 (5 bases). V was pared by 6 bases and J by 1 base, with 9 bases between. Germline V gene sequence: CDR1 MNHNS, CDR2 SASEGT. The CDR3 totals 13 residues.

CDR3 coding DNA: TGTGCCAGTAGTATTAGCCGGACAGCTAACTATGGCTACACCTTC. Residues: CASSISRTANYGYTF. The rearrangement joins TRBV19 to TRBJ1-2; a weak D match, TRBD1 (6 bases). This CDR3 has 15 amino acids. Germline CDR1 and CDR2: LNHDA and SQIVND (reference sequence). Trimming pared 3 bases from V and 0 bases from J, leaving 11 bases between.

This clone has only a few counts. This chain joins TRBV5-1 and TRBJ1-5, with 8 nucleotides matching TRBD1. In germline, CDR1 is SGHRS, CDR2 YFSETQ. The CDR3 spans 13 residues. After removal of 4 bases from V and 7 bases from J, the junction contained 4 bases not matched to a gene. Written as DNA, the CDR3 is TGCGCCAGCAGCGCACAGGGGGACCAGCCCCAGCATTTT. Translating gives CASSAQGDQPQHF.

The genes are TRBV28 and TRBJ2-1; TRBD2 aligns across 14 bases. The CDR3 is 15 residues long. In germline, CDR1 is MDHEN, CDR2 SYDVKM. V lost 3 bases to trimming and J lost 7 bases; unmatched junction nucleotides: 2. The chain's CDR3 is CASSFGTSGSNEQFF. In DNA, the CDR3 is TGTGCCAGCAGTTTCGGGACTAGCGGGAGTAATGAGCAGTTCTTC.

V and J are TRBV5-1 and TRBJ1-4; D not resolved. Germline V gene sequence: CDR1 SGHRS, CDR2 YFSETQ. The CDR3 has 14 residues. V lost 1 base, J lost 0 bases, and 4 bases lay in between. CDR3 nucleotide sequence: TGCGCCAGCAGCTTGCGTTCAACTAATGAAAAACTGTTTTTT. This translates into CASSLRSTNEKLFF.

The V and J genes are TRBV5-1 and TRBJ2-1; no definite D call. The V end lost 0 bases, the J end lost 4 bases, and 5 bases lay between the germline ends. The CDR3 extends over 13 amino acids. Germline assignment: CDR1 SGHRS and CDR2 YFSETQ. The CDR3 sequence: CASSLGVYNEQFF. DNA of the CDR3: TGCGCCAGCAGCTTGGGAGTTTACAATGAGCAGTTCTTC.

V usage is TRBV19 and J usage is TRBJ2-1; D is perhaps TRBD2 (6 bases). V gave up 8 bases and J gave up 6 bases, with 11 bases separating them. The CDR3 has 12 amino acids. Germline V gene lookup returns CDR1 LNHDA and CDR2 SQIVND (reference sequence). CDR3 coding DNA: TGTGCCAGTCGTCGGGACTTCAATGAGCAGTTCTTC. Protein sequence: CASRRDFNEQFF. The variable domain in full, completed from reference TRBV19 and TRBJ2-1, reads DGGITQSPKYLFRKEGQNVTLSCEQNLNHDAMYWYRQDPGQGLRLIYYSQIVNDFQKGDIAEGYSVSREKKESFPLTVTSAQKNPTAFYLCASRRDFNEQFFGPGTRLTVL.

The chain uses TRBV7-2 and TRBJ1-2; 7 nucleotides line up with TRBD1. The V segment lost 3 bases and the J segment 4 bases; nucleotides outside the gene matches: 11. CDR1 and CDR2 from the germline V gene are SGHTA and FQGNSA. The CDR3 is made up of 16 amino acids. This CDR3 reads CASSFLAGTDVYGYTF. The DNA of the CDR3 is TGTGCCAGCAGCTTCCTAGCTGGGACAGACGTCTATGGCTACACCTTC.